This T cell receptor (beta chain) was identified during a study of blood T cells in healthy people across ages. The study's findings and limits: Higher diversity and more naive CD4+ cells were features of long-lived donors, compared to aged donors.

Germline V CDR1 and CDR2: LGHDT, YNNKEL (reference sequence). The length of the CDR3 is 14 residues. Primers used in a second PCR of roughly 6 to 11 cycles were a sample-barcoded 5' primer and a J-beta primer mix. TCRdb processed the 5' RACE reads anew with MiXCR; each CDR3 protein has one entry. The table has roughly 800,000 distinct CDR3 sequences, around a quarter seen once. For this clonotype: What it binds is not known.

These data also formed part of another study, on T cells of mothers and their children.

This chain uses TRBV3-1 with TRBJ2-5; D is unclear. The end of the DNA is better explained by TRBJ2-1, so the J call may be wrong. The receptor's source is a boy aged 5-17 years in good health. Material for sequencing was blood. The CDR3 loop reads CASSQDGPYNEQFF. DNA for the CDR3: TGTGCCAGCAGCCAAGATGGTCCCTACAATGAGCAGTTCTTC.